The 14 T cell receptor beta chains presented below share a single source sample, sequenced in a study of technical replicates of blood from a handful of donors. The assay was immunoSEQ multiplex PCR, and TCRdb's table has in-frame clones only and misses some. The sample carries approximately 49,000 clones, approximately 90% recorded once. The sequenced sample was PBMCs. These receptor sequences come from a human donor in good health. Some clones in this sample may be carry-over from other donors' samples.

The chain employs TRBV6-1 and TRBJ2-7, with 9 positions matching TRBD2. V shed 2 bases, J shed 5 bases, and the junction held 19 bases outside the gene matches. CDR1 and CDR2 (germline): MNHNS, SASEGT. This CDR3 contains 19 residues. The CDR3 DNA reads TGTGCCAGCAGTGAACAAGCTAGCGGGGTGGGTCGCCGCGGGAACGAGCAGTACTTC. It specifies CASSEQASGVGRRGNEQYF.

The V gene is TRBV5-1, the J gene TRBJ2-2; the match to TRBD2 covers 8 bases. This CDR3 has 14 amino acids. J gave up 4 bases and V 4 bases, and 3 bases lay outside the gene matches. Germline V CDR1 and CDR2: SGHRS, YFSETQ. Here the CDR3 DNA reads TGCGCCAGCAGCCCGGGAGGGGGCACCGGGGAGCTGTTTTTT. This gives the protein CASSPGGGTGELFF.

The chain couples TRBV6-5 to TRBJ2-7, with TRBD2 matching 10 bases. The CDR3 is made up of 15 amino acids. V was pared by 4 bases and J by 3 bases, with 6 bases of the junction left unmatched. Germline lookup yields CDR1 MNHEY and CDR2 SVGAGI. The CDR3 region is CASSSRLAGDYEQYF. CDR3 in DNA: TGTGCCAGCAGTTCAAGACTAGCGGGCGACTACGAGCAGTACTTC.

The V gene is TRBV7-6, the J gene TRBJ1-1, with 7 bases matching TRBD1. The CDR3 length is 14 residues. The V segment lost 5 bases and the J segment 3 bases; nucleotides outside the gene matches: 6. CDR1 SGHVS and CDR2 FNYEAQ come from the germline V gene. CDR3 sequence reads: CASSLTGSDTEAFF. The CDR3 DNA reads as TGTGCCAGCAGCCTGACAGGGAGCGACACTGAAGCTTTCTTT.

This chain connects TRBV18 to TRBJ2-1; 8 bases match TRBD2. CDR1 KGHSH and CDR2 LQKENI come from the germline V gene. The CDR3 is 14 residues long. V shed 6 bases, J shed 13 bases, and the junction held 14 bases outside the gene matches. The CDR3 here is CASSPPQAGLAQFF. The DNA for the CDR3 is TGTGCCAGCTCGCCCCCTCAAGCAGGACTAGCTCAGTTCTTC.

The chain has TRBV7-9 and TRBJ2-1, with 13 nucleotides matching TRBD2. Germline assignment: CDR1 SEHNR and CDR2 FQNEAQ (reference sequence). The CDR3 has 15 amino acids. Germline trimming cut 5 bases from V and 7 bases from J; bases unmatched to any gene: 5. CDR3 residues: CASSELAGGENEQFF. The CDR3 bases are TGTGCCAGCAGCGAACTAGCGGGAGGGGAGAATGAGCAGTTCTTC.

The V and J genes are TRBV2 and TRBJ2-1, with D maybe TRBD2 (6 bases). CDR1 and CDR2 (germline): SNHLY, FYNNEI. The V end was cut by 6 bases, the J end by 2 bases, with 17 bases between. The CDR3 has 16 residues. CDR3 loop: CASRHRDFLPYNEQFF. DNA for the CDR3: TGTGCCAGCAGGCACCGGGACTTCCTTCCCTACAATGAGCAGTTCTTC.

This clone occurred once. V usage is TRBV5-1 and J usage is TRBJ2-6; 7 positions agree with TRBD1. V dropped 0 bases and J dropped 1; count of bases not matched to a gene: 7. Germline values: CDR1 SGHRS, CDR2 YFSETQ. The CDR3 runs 18 residues. The CDR3 region is CASSLGDRVGSGANVLTF. CDR3 nucleotides: TGCGCCAGCAGCTTGGGTGACAGGGTAGGGTCTGGGGCCAACGTCCTGACTTTC. Full variable domain (rest looked up from reference TRBV5-1 and TRBJ2-6): KAGVTQTPRYLIKTRGQQVTLSCSPISGHRSVSWYQQTPGQGLQFLFEYFSETQRNKGNFPGRFSGRQFSNSRSEMNVSTLELGDSALYLCASSLGDRVGSGANVLTFGAGSRLTVL.

This clone was observed once. The chain uses TRBV6-5 and TRBJ2-2; TRBD1 matches at 9 bases. The CDR3 runs to 15 residues. The germline V gene has CDR1 MNHEY and CDR2 SVGAGI. Trimming removed 6 bases from V and 2 bases from J; junction bases left unmatched: 4. CDR3 loop: CASSTGGFNTGELFF. The CDR3 DNA is TGTGCCAGCAGCACAGGGGGCTTTAACACCGGGGAGCTGTTTTTT.

The J gene is TRBJ1-3, the V gene TRBV10-3, with 8 bases fitting TRBD1. Germline V gene data show CDR1 as ENHRY and CDR2 as SYGVKD. V shed 3 bases, J shed 3 bases, and the junction held 10 bases outside the gene matches. The length of the CDR3 is 17 residues. CDR3 in DNA: TGTGCCATCAGTGATCACGGACAGGGTAGACTTGGAAACACCATATATTTT. It yields the protein CAISDHGQGRLGNTIYF.

The J gene is TRBJ1-2, the V gene TRBV19; D is perhaps TRBD1 (5 bases). Germline V gene sequence: CDR1 LNHDA, CDR2 SQIVND (reference sequence). CDR3 size: 15 residues. Trimming took off 7 bases at V and 1 base at J, with 16 bases between the two ends. Written as DNA, the CDR3 is TGTGCCAGTAATCCAAATTTCAGGGTTAACTATGGCTACACCTTC. Its protein product is CASNPNFRVNYGYTF.

The chain carries TRBV7-9 and TRBJ2-1; 10 bases agree with TRBD2. The V and J ends lost 7 bases and 4 bases, in that order; junction bases with no gene match: 4. The CDR3 length is 14 residues. Per the germline V gene, CDR1 is SEHNR and CDR2 is FQNEAQ (reference sequence). The DNA of the CDR3 is TGTGCCAGCACCACGACTAGCGGGTACAATGAGCAGTTCTTC. Translation gives CASTTTSGYNEQFF.

The J gene is TRBJ1-2, the V gene TRBV25-1, with D possibly matching TRBD1 (5 bases). The CDR3 spans 13 residues. The V and J ends lost 3 bases and 4 bases respectively, with 9 bases between them. The germline CDR1 and CDR2 sequences are MGHDK and SYGVNS. CDR3 in DNA: TGTGCCAGCAGTGATCAGACAGTCTATGGCTACACCTTC. Protein sequence: CASSDQTVYGYTF.

The V and J genes are TRBV6-5 and TRBJ2-3; no reliable D call. Germline V gene lookup returns CDR1 MNHEY and CDR2 SVGAGI. V dropped 3 bases and J dropped 6 bases, with 10 bases sitting between them. The length of the CDR3 is 13 residues. DNA of the CDR3: TGTGCCAGCAGTTATGGTAACTGGGATACGCAGTATTTT. This sequence encodes CASSYGNWDTQYF.